This TCR beta chain was captured by sequencing in a study of T cells after yellow fever vaccination (dated by TCRdb to about 2019). Regarding the research as a whole: Libraries from fractions with low cell numbers were prepared with the SMART-Seq v4 Ultra Low Input RNA kit. To follow T-cell clones before and after both primary and booster YFV17D yellow fever vaccination, bulk TCR alpha and beta repertoires underwent longitudinal sequencing. Two healthy male donors, one aged 18 to 30 and one aged 30 to 40 years, made up the cohort. Blood was drawn at multiple timepoints before and after primary and secondary immunization, with bulk PBMC replicates and cell subsets isolated.

Read against the paper, the sample's treatment or condition label means: live attenuated yellow fever vaccine strain. At every blood-draw timepoint, two biological replicates of bulk PBMCs were collected. PBMCs were isolated from peripheral blood using a standard Ficoll-Paque protocol. TriZol was used to extract RNA from bulk PBMCs, from CD4 and CD8 fractions, and from dextramer-positive and dextramer-negative fractions. From the cysteine through the phenylalanine, the CDR3 covers 15 amino acids. Left in the record is the CDR3 DNA by itself, 45 bases read in frame from the first base. As to this clonotype: It has no known antigen specificity. An end of the junction does not agree with germline; a read error may underlie this.

Results and caveats for the whole study, not just this receptor: Compared with the primary T-cell response, the secondary T-cell response was weaker but faster, peaking on day 5 rather than day 15. A small share of clonotypes occurred in both CD4 and CD8 compartments, likely arising from convergent recombination. Most clones expanded after primary vaccination were re-detected after the booster (almost 98% of CD4 and around 88% of CD8), suggesting broad memory maintenance. Because abundant contaminating clonotypes from the bulk population could be contained in FACS-sorted repertoires, computational filtering was required. Only a couple of donors were included in the study, so the extent to which the findings can be generalized is limited.

TCR cDNA was synthesized by 5'RACE template switching, through which a universal primer site and unique molecular identifiers were introduced. Priming for cDNA synthesis came from both the TCR alpha and TCR beta constant segments. Library amplification involved two PCR steps, and the second step added sample barcodes and sequencing adapters. Libraries were sequenced on Illumina HiSeq 2500 (2x100 bp) or NovaSeq (2x150 bp). The source study handled its data this way. MIGEC handled demultiplexing of reads and collapsing into UMI consensus sequences, while MiXCR performed V(D)J alignment. Using edgeR on replicate PBMC samples, clonotypes were called vaccine-responding if FDR was below 0.01 and the log2 fold change was above 5 up to day 15. Each bulk clonotype was labeled CD4 or CD8 based on which sequenced repertoire, CD4 or CD8, contained the clonotype at higher abundance. TCRdb ran its own pipeline on the public reads, namely fastp trimming at Q25 and MiXCR clone calling, and kept in-frame beta chains. Identical CDR3 protein sequences are pooled into one entry, listed with their most common genes and DNA. None of the V and J calls come from the authors' own analysis; TCRdb made them. For this sample the table gives under 550,000 distinct CDR3 sequences, of which roughly a fifth were detected only once. Around 17% of the sample comes from the top ten.

The chain links TRBV12-3 or TRBV12-4 with TRBJ2-1; 10 junctional bases match TRBD1. The sequencing here drew on PBMCs, taken roughly 20 days after the first yellow fever vaccination. The source of this sequence is a young man who received the YFV17D yellow fever vaccine. The DNA reads as follows: TGTGCCAGCAGTACACTGACAGGGGGCGGAGGCGAGCTGTTCTTC. Its protein reads: CASSTLTGGGGELFF.